This entry lists 17 T cell receptor beta chains sequenced from one sample in a study of blood T cell repertoires in COVID-19. Using immunoSEQ multiplex PCR, the repertoire was profiled, and TCRdb retains in-frame clones only, with some absent. Here the sample spans tens of thousands of clones, 81% being singletons. The sample consisted of peripheral blood. The receptors shown here come from a man in his sixties or seventies with COVID-19, enrolled during active disease.

The chain employs TRBV29-1 and TRBJ2-3; 10 bases map to TRBD2. The CDR3 is made up of 15 amino acids. Germline assignment: CDR1 SQVTM and CDR2 ANQGSEA. V dropped 7 bases and J dropped 2; count of bases not matched to a gene: 9. CDR3 sequence reads: CSAKKLAGFTDTQYF. DNA for the CDR3: TGCAGCGCCAAAAAACTAGCGGGGTTCACAGATACGCAGTATTTT.

The chain employs TRBV30 and TRBJ2-1; D unclear. V was cut by 4 bases and J by 7 bases, with 14 bases left in between. CDR1 and CDR2 (germline): GTSNPN, SVGIG (reference sequence). The CDR3 contains 13 residues. The CDR3 nucleotides read TGTGCCTGGACCCTGAGATATGTAAATGAGCAGTTCTTC. Translated, it gives CAWTLRYVNEQFF.

The V call is TRBV6-5, the J call TRBJ2-5; 9 bases are a match to TRBD2. CDR1 is MNHEY, CDR2 SVGAGI, per germline. V was pared by 6 bases and J by 2 bases, with 4 bases of the junction left unmatched. CDR3 length: 14 residues. In DNA, the CDR3 is TGTGCCAGCAGACTTGGACTAGCGCAAGAGACCCAGTACTTC. It is translated as CASRLGLAQETQYF.

V usage is TRBV4-2 and J usage is TRBJ1-1, with 9 positions matching TRBD1. The CDR3 covers 15 residues. The germline CDR1 and CDR2 sequences are LGHNA and YNFKEQ. Losses at the gene ends were 0 bases for V and 5 bases for J; bases not matched to a gene: 4. CDR3 protein: CASSQEGTGRTEAFF. The CDR3 nucleotides read TGTGCCAGCAGCCAAGAGGGGACAGGGAGGACTGAAGCTTTCTTT.

The genes are TRBV11-2 and TRBJ1-6, with D tentatively TRBD1 (5 bases). Germline V gives CDR1 SGHAT, CDR2 FQNNGV. This CDR3 comprises 15 residues. V lost 2 bases and J 9 bases, leaving 14 bases between the germline ends. CDR3 sequence: CASSLRGRGFSPLHF. The CDR3 region has the DNA TGTGCCAGCAGCTTACGAGGGAGGGGTTTTTCACCCCTCCACTTT. The full variable domain, rest sourced from reference TRBV11-2 and TRBJ1-6, is EAGVAQSPRYKIIEKRQSVAFWCNPISGHATLYWYQQILGQGPKLLIQFQNNGVVDDSQLPKDRFSAERLKGVDSTLKIQPAKLEDSAVYLCASSLRGRGFSPLHFGNGTRLTVT.

The rearrangement links TRBV7-9 to TRBJ2-7; weak D call: TRBD2 (5 bases). CDR3 length: 12 amino acids. Trimming pared 5 bases from V and 5 bases from J, leaving 10 bases between. Germline assignment: CDR1 SEHNR and CDR2 FQNEAQ (reference sequence). The CDR3 DNA sequence: TGTGCCAGCAGCCCTCCCGGGGACGAGCAGTACTTC. The encoded protein is CASSPPGDEQYF.

The chain combines TRBV5-6 with TRBJ1-3; perhaps TRBD1 as D (5 bases). Germline loops: CDR1 SGHDT, CDR2 YYEEEE. V dropped 7 bases and J dropped 8 bases, with 22 bases sitting between them. The CDR3 runs 15 residues. CDR3: CASYGGLGGYYTIYF. Written as DNA, the CDR3 is TGTGCCAGCTACGGAGGTCTGGGGGGTTATTACACCATATATTTT. Complete variable domain (other parts from reference TRBV5-6 and TRBJ1-3): DAGVTQSPTHLIKTRGQQVTLRCSPKSGHDTVSWYQQALGQGPQFIFQYYEEEERQRGNFPDRFSGHQFPNYSSELNVNALLLGDSALYLCASYGGLGGYYTIYFGEGSWLTVV.

This chain links TRBV7-6 with TRBJ2-7; the D gene is possibly TRBD2 (5 bases). Trimming shortened V by 0 bases and J by 8 bases, and 20 bases separated the two germline ends. This CDR3 is built from 16 residues. Looked up from germline, CDR1 is SGHVS and CDR2 is FNYEAQ. CDR3 DNA sequence: TGTGCCAGCAGCTTAGCGGGTTGGGATACGGACTCGAAGCAGTACTTC. Translating it yields CASSLAGWDTDSKQYF. The whole variable domain, filled in from reference TRBV7-6 and TRBJ2-7, reads GAGVSQSPRYKVTKRGQDVALRCDPISGHVSLYWYRQALGQGPEFLTYFNYEAQQDKSGLPNDRFSAERPEGSISTLTIQRTEQRDSAMYRCASSLAGWDTDSKQYFGPGTRLTVT.

This sequence joins TRBV3-1 (or the pseudogene TRBV3-2) and TRBJ2-1; D remains ambiguous. V lost 1 base to trimming and J lost 2 bases, with 3 bases between them. The CDR3 has 13 amino acids. The germline V gene has CDR1 LGHDT and CDR2 YNNKEL (reference sequence). CDR3 amino acids: CASSQVAYNEQFF. CDR3 DNA sequence: TGTGCCAGCAGCCAAGTAGCCTACAATGAGCAGTTCTTC.

The rearrangement links TRBV9 to TRBJ1-1; the match to TRBD1 covers 9 bases. Germline values: CDR1 SGDLS, CDR2 YYNGEE. The CDR3 contains 13 residues. J was trimmed by 11 bases and V by 3 bases; bases with no gene match: 8. DNA of the CDR3: TGTGCCAGCAGCGAGACGATGACAGGGGGGGCTTTCTTT. This encodes CASSETMTGGAFF.

The chain recombines TRBV7-2 with TRBJ2-1; possible D gene TRBD2, 6 bases. Between the trimmed V and J ends, which lost 4 bases and 2 bases, there was a span of 12 bases. This CDR3 region has 15 residues. Germline assignment: CDR1 SGHTA and CDR2 FQGNSA. For the CDR3, the DNA is TGTGCCAGCAGCTATAGGGCGGGAACCTACAATGAGCAGTTCTTC. Translated: CASSYRAGTYNEQFF.

Comments on this clone: The junction differs from germline at one of its ends, possibly a read error. The chain couples TRBV7-7 to TRBJ2-3; possible D gene TRBD2, 5 bases. The CDR3 covers 15 residues. Germline CDR1 reads SSHAT; CDR2 reads FNYEAQ (reference sequence). The CDR3 sequence: CASSPLGAGTDTQYF. CDR3 DNA sequence: TGTGCTAGCAGCCCCCTAGGAGCGGGCACAGATACGCAGTATTTT.

The chain recombines TRBV7-8 with TRBJ2-3, with 14 nucleotides matching TRBD2. This CDR3 spans 15 amino acids. J gave up 8 bases and V 10 bases, and 11 bases lay outside the gene matches. Looked up from germline, CDR1 is SGHVS and CDR2 is FQNEAQ. The chain's CDR3 is CAISGLAGALGTQYF. As DNA, the CDR3 is TGTGCCATCTCGGGACTAGCGGGAGCACTGGGTACGCAGTATTTT.

The gene calls are TRBV7-2 and TRBJ2-7; D might be TRBD1 (5 bases). V was clipped by 1 base and J by 3 bases, with 7 bases between them. Germline lookup yields CDR1 SGHTA and CDR2 FQGNSA. The CDR3 has 13 residues. For the CDR3, the DNA is TGTGCCAGCAGCTTAGTAGGGGTCTACGAGCAGTACTTC. It encodes CASSLVGVYEQYF.

The V gene is TRBV4-1, the J gene TRBJ1-5; D is ambiguous. Germline CDR1 reads MGHRA; CDR2 reads YSYEKL. Trimming stripped 1 base from V and 5 bases from J, with 9 bases between. The CDR3 has 14 residues. CDR3 in DNA: TGCGCCAGCAGCCAAGGGCCGTCCGATCAGCCCCAGCATTTT. As protein: CASSQGPSDQPQHF.

The chain employs TRBV6-5 and TRBJ1-1; 9 bases line up with TRBD1. Germline-derived CDR1 and CDR2 are MNHEY and SVGAGI. The V and J ends lost 6 bases and 6 bases, in that order; junction bases with no gene match: 11. This CDR3 is 15 amino acids long. CDR3 protein: CASRPRDRVGPEAFF. As DNA, the CDR3 is TGTGCCAGCAGGCCTAGGGACAGGGTAGGGCCTGAAGCTTTCTTT.

This clone was seen more than once but under ten times. The chain is built from TRBV27 and TRBJ2-1; tentative D call: TRBD1 (5 bases). Germline V gives CDR1 MNHEY, CDR2 SMNVEV (reference sequence). The CDR3 has 14 amino acids. The V end was cut by 7 bases, the J end by 8 bases, with 18 bases between. CDR3 coding DNA: TGTGCCAGCATGTTTTCCGCAGGGTGGGATGAGCAGTTCTTC. Encoded protein: CASMFSAGWDEQFF.